A single sample gave rise to the 23 T cell receptor beta chains below, sequenced in a study of blood T cell repertoires in COVID-19 (TCRdb year 2020). Library creation used the immunoSEQ multiplex PCR assay. TCRdb holds this immuneACCESS table with in-frame rearrangements only. Some clones are missing; in checked studies, unresolved V genes explain under half, and the rest has no known cause. The sample profile shows about 300,000 clones; roughly 85% of them were found once. Together, the top ten hold 5.5% to 7% of the sample. What was sequenced was PBMCs or T cells enriched from blood (not recorded which). These receptors came from a woman in her 30s who had recovered from COVID-19.

The table lists this clone with a count of one. The V gene is TRBV2, the J gene TRBJ1-1; D is unresolved. V lost 1 base, J lost 4 bases, and 13 bases lay in between. The length of the CDR3 is 15 residues. Germline lookup yields CDR1 SNHLY and CDR2 FYNNEI. CDR3 sequence: CASSEVMRLGTEAFF. The CDR3 DNA follows: TGTGCCAGCAGTGAAGTAATGAGGCTGGGCACTGAAGCTTTCTTT.

The chain's CDR3 is CASSRQGAGTSEAFF. The CDR3 DNA reads as TGCGCCAGCAGTAGACAGGGGGCGGGCACGTCTGAAGCTTTCTTT. This chain uses TRBV10-2 with TRBJ1-1, with 10 bases identical to TRBD1. This CDR3 has 15 residues. V was clipped by 5 bases and J by 6 bases; unmatched bases: 9. The germline V gene encodes CDR1 WSHSY and CDR2 SAAADI.

The chain carries TRBV18 and TRBJ1-2; D not certain. The CDR3 has 14 residues. V was clipped by 3 bases and J by 4 bases, with 12 bases between them. Germline V gene sequence: CDR1 KGHSH, CDR2 LQKENI. In nucleotides, the CDR3 is TGTGCCAGCTCACCGGGCCTTCTCACCTATGGCTACACCTTC. Translation: CASSPGLLTYGYTF.

V gene TRBV9 combines with J gene TRBJ2-5, with D tentatively TRBD2 (6 bases). CDR3 length equals 13 residues. Between the trimmed V and J ends, which lost 7 bases and 2 bases, there was a span of 12 bases. Germline assignment: CDR1 SGDLS and CDR2 YYNGEE. The CDR3 DNA reads TGTGCCAGCGCGGCGGGAATACAAGAGACCCAGTACTTC. Translated, it gives CASAAGIQETQYF.

V and J are TRBV9 and TRBJ2-2; 11 positions agree with TRBD2. Germline-derived CDR1 and CDR2 are SGDLS and YYNGEE. The CDR3 is 17 amino acids. V lost 4 bases to trimming and J lost 4 bases; unmatched junction nucleotides: 9. Written as DNA, the CDR3 is TGTGCCAGCAGCCCGCGACTAGCGGGGTTCCTCACCGGGGAGCTGTTTTTT. This translates into CASSPRLAGFLTGELFF.

The CDR3 loop is CASSSERRTGELFF. The CDR3 bases are TGTGCCAGCAGCTCGGAGAGGCGGACCGGGGAGCTGTTTTTT. The chain links TRBV5-4 to TRBJ2-2; D is unclear. The length of the CDR3 is 14 residues. Trimming took off 3 bases at V and 5 bases at J, with 11 bases between the two ends. CDR1 and CDR2 (germline): SGHNT, YYREEE (reference sequence). Drawing the rest from reference TRBV5-4 and TRBJ2-2, the complete variable domain is ETGVTQSPTHLIKTRGQQVTLRCSSQSGHNTVSWYQQALGQGPQFIFQYYREEENGRGNFPPRFSGLQFPNYSSELNVNALELDDSALYLCASSSERRTGELFFGEGSRLTVL.

This clone has only a few counts. This rearrangement joins TRBV30 to TRBJ1-6; 11 bases are shared with TRBD1. The CDR3 length is 14 residues. Unmatched junction bases numbered 3, after V lost 3 bases and J lost 8 bases. Germline lookup yields CDR1 GTSNPN and CDR2 SVGIG (reference sequence). In DNA, the CDR3 is TGTGCCTGGAGCCTGGGACAGGGGGATTCACCCCTCCACTTT. Encoded protein: CAWSLGQGDSPLHF.

The genes are TRBV10-3 and TRBJ1-1, with 9 bases that match TRBD1. Germline CDR1 and CDR2: ENHRY and SYGVKD. V shed 8 bases and J 6 bases; nucleotides not matched to a gene: 10. This CDR3 contains 14 residues. The CDR3 DNA reads as TGTGCCATCGGGGAAGGGACAGGGAGGGCTGAAGCTTTCTTT. It codes for CAIGEGTGRAEAFF.

This clone was observed once. This chain connects TRBV18 to TRBJ1-2; a weak D match, TRBD1 (5 bases). The V gene lost 2 bases and the J gene lost 4 bases, with 8 bases spanning the gap. CDR1 is KGHSH and CDR2 is LQKENI in the germline V gene. The CDR3 has 13 amino acids. Here the CDR3 DNA reads TGTGCCAGCTCACCAGGGGGGGGCTATGGCTACACCTTC. The encoded protein is CASSPGGGYGYTF.

The chain couples TRBV11-2 to TRBJ1-3; TRBD1 might be the D (5 bases). CDR1 and CDR2 from the germline V gene are SGHAT and FQNNGV. The V end was cut by 0 bases, the J end by 0 bases, with 9 bases between. The CDR3 is made up of 16 amino acids. The CDR3 loop is CASSLEGGFSGNTIYF. The CDR3 region has the DNA TGTGCCAGCAGCTTAGAGGGGGGTTTCTCTGGAAACACCATATATTTT.

This chain connects TRBV6-5 to TRBJ1-4; no firm D call. There are 14 residues in the CDR3. Germline CDR1 is MNHEY and CDR2 is SVGAGI. Trimming stripped 2 bases from V and 3 bases from J, with 7 bases between. The CDR3 DNA is TGTGCCAGCAGTTACCTGTCTTCTAATGAAAAACTGTTTTTT. Amino acids: CASSYLSSNEKLFF.

The V call is TRBV13, the J call TRBJ2-5, with D perhaps matching TRBD1 (6 bases). Per the germline V gene, CDR1 is PRHDT and CDR2 is FYEKMQ (reference sequence). Trimming removed 7 bases at V and 5 bases at J, with 14 bases between. CDR3 length: 13 amino acids. In DNA, the CDR3 is TGTGCCAGCACCGCCAGGGGTTGGGAGACCCAGTACTTC. It encodes CASTARGWETQYF.

V gene TRBV18 combines with J gene TRBJ2-7; 8 bases match TRBD1. CDR1 is KGHSH and CDR2 is LQKENI in the germline V gene. This CDR3 is 15 amino acids long. Trimming at V came to 6 bases and at J to 6 bases, leaving 13 bases not matched to a gene. The CDR3 spells CASSWTDRVPSEQYF. The CDR3 DNA follows: TGTGCCAGCTCCTGGACGGACAGGGTTCCCTCCGAGCAGTACTTC.

This chain joins TRBV4-1 and TRBJ1-5; 8 bases match TRBD1. Trimming took 3 bases from V and 7 from J; bases not matched to a gene: 5. The CDR3 is 14 residues long. Germline CDR1 reads MGHRA; CDR2 reads YSYEKL. The CDR3 region is CASSHGQGGQPQHF. CDR3 coding DNA: TGCGCCAGCAGCCATGGACAGGGCGGGCAGCCCCAGCATTTT.

V and J are TRBV18 and TRBJ2-5, with 13 bases fitting TRBD2. The CDR3 consists of 16 residues. Per the germline V gene, CDR1 is KGHSH and CDR2 is LQKENI. V lost 3 bases, J lost 1 base, and 2 bases stayed unmatched. The CDR3 loop is CASSPGLAGTQETQYF. CDR3 nucleotides: TGTGCCAGCTCACCGGGACTAGCGGGGACCCAAGAGACCCAGTACTTC.

This clone has just one count. The V and J genes are TRBV19 and TRBJ1-6; D may be TRBD1 (5 bases). Trimming left V 10 bases short and J 4 bases short, with 14 bases between. The CDR3 has 14 residues. The germline V gene encodes CDR1 LNHDA and CDR2 SQIVND (reference sequence). The chain's CDR3 is CATTETEYNSPLHF. The CDR3, as DNA: TGTGCCACCACGGAGACAGAATATAATTCACCCCTCCACTTT.

This clone was found once. The chain employs TRBV30 and TRBJ2-7; D is unclear. V lost 5 bases, J lost 0 bases, and 11 bases lay in between. This CDR3 comprises 13 residues. The germline V gene encodes CDR1 GTSNPN and CDR2 SVGIG (reference sequence). In DNA form, the CDR3 reads TGTGCCTGGTCCCGGAGTTTCTCCTACGAGCAGTACTTC. This translates into CAWSRSFSYEQYF.

V gene TRBV30 combines with J gene TRBJ1-6, with TRBD1 identical over 9 bases. V lost 2 bases and J lost 9; bases outside the gene matches: 5. Germline V gene sequence: CDR1 GTSNPN, CDR2 SVGIG (reference sequence). CDR3 length equals 14 residues. CDR3 protein: CAWSLGTGFSPLHF. The DNA for the CDR3 is TGTGCCTGGAGTTTGGGGACAGGGTTTTCACCCCTCCACTTT.

The chain joins TRBV2 to TRBJ1-1; 12 nucleotides match TRBD1. V lost 6 bases and J lost 6; bases outside the gene matches: 14. The CDR3 runs 17 residues. From germline, CDR1 is SNHLY and CDR2 FYNNEI. CDR3 amino acids: CASRQASGTGGSAEAFF. CDR3 sequence (DNA): TGTGCCAGCAGGCAGGCGTCCGGGACAGGGGGCTCGGCTGAAGCTTTCTTT.

V is TRBV19 and J is TRBJ2-6; D perhaps matches TRBD1 (6 bases). There are 18 residues in the CDR3. Germline-derived CDR1 and CDR2 are LNHDA and SQIVND (reference sequence). Trimming stripped 3 bases from V and 0 bases from J, with 15 bases between. Written as DNA, the CDR3 is TGTGCCAGTAGTATGGGGGCACCGATAAGCTCTGGGGCCAACGTCCTGACTTTC. It encodes CASSMGAPISSGANVLTF.

This chain connects TRBV2 to TRBJ1-2; D is possibly TRBD1 (5 bases). Trimming cost V 5 bases and J 7 bases, with 11 bases left between them. Per the germline V gene, CDR1 is SNHLY and CDR2 is FYNNEI. The CDR3 sequence is 12 residues long. CDR3 bases: TGTGCCAGCAGTCGGCTAAGGGGTGGCTACACCTTC. Translated: CASSRLRGGYTF.

CDR3: CASSPLGVTYEQYF. Written as DNA, the CDR3 is TGTGCCAGCAGTCCCTTAGGGGTTACCTACGAGCAGTACTTC. The V and J genes are TRBV27 and TRBJ2-7; D might be TRBD1 (5 bases). Trimming shortened V by 5 bases and J by 2 bases, and 13 bases separated the two germline ends. The germline V gene encodes CDR1 MNHEY and CDR2 SMNVEV (reference sequence). The CDR3 is made up of 14 amino acids.

The chain employs TRBV9 and TRBJ1-1, with D possibly matching TRBD1 (5 bases). The germline gives CDR1 SGDLS, CDR2 YYNGEE. V was cut by 3 bases and J by 0 bases, with 18 bases left in between. The CDR3 contains 17 residues. The CDR3 sequence: CASSALPGGVVNTEAFF. CDR3 DNA sequence: TGTGCCAGCAGCGCCCTACCGGGGGGGGTAGTGAACACTGAAGCTTTCTTT.